A single TCR beta chain is shown here with its context. Its antigen is still unknown. The data originate from a study of T cell responses to AZD1222 COVID-19 vaccine. The study's findings and limits: Donors, mostly white British, included more females; clonal diversity was possibly underestimated. It was only after the peak T cell response that any repertoires were sampled.

Repertoires were generated with immunoSEQ multiplex PCR, while TCRdb's copy carries only in-frame clones and drops some. The sample carries about 180,000 clones, 87% recorded once. CDR1 is SGHNT, CDR2 YENEEA, per germline. The CDR3 has 13 residues. Trimming stripped 8 bases from V and 1 base from J, with 11 bases between. The source was peripheral blood, collected on day 0 of AZD1222 vaccination. The sequence derives from an adult in good health. This chain joins TRBV11-3 and TRBJ1-1; D not resolved. CDR3 DNA: TGTGCCAGCGAATCGGTGGGGAACACTGAAGCTTTCTTT. Translating it yields CASESVGNTEAFF.